These 27 T cell receptor beta chains were sequenced from one sample in a study of beta chain features in type 1 diabetes (dated by TCRdb to the late 2010s). Study-wide findings and limitations: In all four CD4+ subsets, TCRB CDR3 length was moderately but significantly shorter in type 1 diabetes patients.

Their antigens are not known. Library preparation employed the immunoSEQ multiplex PCR assay. The entire isolated RNA was reverse transcribed using the High Capacity cDNA Reverse Transcription Kit, and thus expressed TCRB transcripts were sequenced. TCRdb obtained this table from immuneACCESS and retained in-frame rearrangements with V and J assigned. These tables miss some clones; where compared with another copy, unresolved V genes account for less than half of the shortfall, and the remainder is unexplained. In all, the sample holds 300,000 or so clones, and approximately 9.9% of those were seen once. The ten largest account for roughly 1% of the sample. Source material: central memory CD4+ T cells from blood. These receptors came from a man between 25 and 39 years old with type 1 diabetes.

This clone came up a few times. The chain joins TRBV27 to TRBJ1-5; 10 bases align to TRBD1. After removal of 6 bases from V and 5 bases from J, the junction contained 7 bases not matched to a gene. The CDR3 covers 15 residues. The germline V gene has CDR1 MNHEY and CDR2 SMNVEV (reference sequence). CDR3 amino acids: CASRRDRGVHQPQHF. The CDR3, as DNA: TGTGCCAGCAGGCGGGACAGGGGTGTACATCAGCCCCAGCATTTT.

The J gene is TRBJ1-2, the V gene TRBV19; D may be TRBD1 (5 bases). This CDR3 spans 14 amino acids. Trimming took 4 bases from V and 0 from J, leaving 9 bases between them. The germline V gene has CDR1 LNHDA and CDR2 SQIVND (reference sequence). The CDR3 protein is CASSRQTANYGYTF. CDR3 DNA sequence: TGTGCCAGTAGTAGGCAGACAGCTAACTATGGCTACACCTTC. Full variable domain (rest looked up from reference TRBV19 and TRBJ1-2): DGGITQSPKYLFRKEGQNVTLSCEQNLNHDAMYWYRQDPGQGLRLIYYSQIVNDFQKGDIAEGYSVSREKKESFPLTVTSAQKNPTAFYLCASSRQTANYGYTFGSGTRLTVV.

This clone was seen more than once but under ten times. The chain couples TRBV27 to TRBJ2-5, with D possibly being TRBD1 (6 bases). The CDR3 runs 13 residues. The V and J ends lost 4 bases and 7 bases respectively, with 13 bases between them. Germline V gene data show CDR1 as MNHEY and CDR2 as SMNVEV (reference sequence). CDR3 in DNA: TGTGCCAGCAGTTCAACAGGGTCCGGGACCCAGTACTTC. It specifies CASSSTGSGTQYF.

V gene TRBV10-3 combines with J gene TRBJ1-6; 7 bases map to TRBD1. The J segment lost 7 bases and the V segment lost 3 bases, leaving 6 bases of the junction unmatched. In germline, CDR1 is ENHRY, CDR2 SYGVKD. The CDR3 runs 15 residues. This CDR3 reads CAISEGGQINSPLHF. The CDR3 region has the DNA TGTGCCATCAGTGAAGGGGGACAGATAAATTCACCCCTCCACTTT.

In its sample, this clone was seen many times. V gene TRBV18 combines with J gene TRBJ2-3; the D is unclear. This CDR3 region has 15 residues. V dropped 6 bases and J dropped 2 bases, with 15 bases sitting between them. Germline CDR1 and CDR2: KGHSH and LQKENI. CDR3 bases: TGTGCCAGCTCCCCTGGTGGGTACCACACAGATACGCAGTATTTT. Translated, it gives CASSPGGYHTDTQYF. Supplemented by reference TRBV18 and TRBJ2-3, the full variable domain reads NAGVMQNPRHLVRRRGQEARLRCSPMKGHSHVYWYRQLPEEGLKFMVYLQKENIIDESGMPKERFSAEFPKEGPSILRIQQVVRGDSAAYFCASSPGGYHTDTQYFGPGTRLTVL.

The V gene is TRBV7-2, the J gene TRBJ2-3; D remains ambiguous. V was trimmed by 5 bases and J by 0 bases, leaving 6 bases between them. CDR3 size: 13 residues. Germline V gives CDR1 SGHTA, CDR2 FQGNSA. CDR3 amino acids: CASSPWSTDTQYF. CDR3 in DNA: TGTGCCAGCAGCCCGTGGAGCACAGATACGCAGTATTTT.

The V call is TRBV5-1, the J call TRBJ1-5; no firm D call. The germline gives CDR1 SGHRS, CDR2 YFSETQ. This CDR3 has 13 amino acids. The V end lost 0 bases, the J end lost 6 bases, and 7 bases lay between the germline ends. CDR3 sequence reads: CASSLDIGQPQHF. CDR3 bases: TGCGCCAGCAGCTTGGACATAGGTCAGCCCCAGCATTTT.

The chain couples TRBV25-1 to TRBJ2-1, with D uncertain. Germline CDR1 MGHDK, CDR2 SYGVNS. V gave up 3 bases and J gave up 7 bases, with 19 bases separating them. This CDR3 has 16 amino acids. For the CDR3, the DNA is TGTGCCAGCAGTGACCCGACCGTCACCGGCACGAATGAGCAGTTCTTC. Encoded protein: CASSDPTVTGTNEQFF.

This clone came up a few times. The chain joins TRBV5-1 to TRBJ2-5, with 9 bases aligning to TRBD2. This CDR3 spans 15 amino acids. Unmatched junction bases numbered 9, after V lost 4 bases and J lost 5 bases. Germline-derived CDR1 and CDR2 are SGHRS and YFSETQ. The CDR3 DNA reads as TGCGCCAGCAGCCCCCCAGCGGGGGGATCGGAGACCCAGTACTTC. As protein: CASSPPAGGSETQYF.

This chain links TRBV7-8 with TRBJ2-1, with D uncertain. The CDR3 loop spans 14 amino acids. The germline CDR1 and CDR2 sequences are SGHVS and FQNEAQ. V lost 1 base and J 2 bases, leaving 6 bases between the germline ends. The CDR3 reads CASSLDWTYNEQFF. In nucleotides, the CDR3 is TGTGCCAGCAGCTTAGACTGGACCTACAATGAGCAGTTCTTC.

This clone turned up a few times. The chain uses TRBV7-2 and TRBJ2-5; TRBD1 matches 9 bases. The CDR3 has 15 residues. V was clipped by 3 bases and J by 2 bases; unmatched bases: 4. Germline CDR1 and CDR2: SGHTA and FQGNSA. The CDR3 region is CASSFNDRGQETQYF. The CDR3 DNA follows: TGTGCCAGCAGCTTTAATGACAGGGGGCAAGAGACCCAGTACTTC.

The chain has TRBV19 and TRBJ1-1; D is possibly TRBD1 (6 bases). From germline, CDR1 is LNHDA and CDR2 SQIVND (reference sequence). V was trimmed by 5 bases and J by 3 bases, leaving 10 bases between them. The CDR3 has 13 amino acids. In nucleotides, the CDR3 is TGTGCCAGTAGTTCGAGGGGGGACACTGAAGCTTTCTTT. Amino acids: CASSSRGDTEAFF.

A few counts support this clone. The chain joins TRBV11-3 to TRBJ2-5; tentatively, D is TRBD1 or TRBD2 (6 bases each). The CDR3 covers 15 residues. Germline assignment: CDR1 SGHNT and CDR2 YENEEA. Trimming left V 5 bases short and J 2 bases short, with 15 bases between. CDR3 region: CASSPLRGGQETQYF. The CDR3 DNA follows: TGTGCCAGCAGCCCCCTGCGAGGGGGGCAAGAGACCCAGTACTTC.

The chain couples TRBV5-4 to TRBJ2-3; the D gene is possibly TRBD1 (5 bases). Trimming stripped 6 bases from V and 6 bases from J, with 17 bases between. CDR3 length equals 14 residues. The V gene's germline CDR1 is SGHNT and CDR2 YYREEE (reference sequence). The CDR3 spells CASTHDSLRDTQYF. The CDR3 DNA sequence: TGTGCCAGCACCCACGACAGTTTAAGGGATACGCAGTATTTT.

As DNA, the CDR3 is TGTGCCAGCCGTATGGGGGCGGGGAACACTGAAGCTTTCTTT. This translates into CASRMGAGNTEAFF. The V call is TRBV7-9, the J call TRBJ1-1; tentative D call: TRBD1 (6 bases). Trimming shortened V by 8 bases and J by 1 base, and 14 bases separated the two germline ends. Germline V CDR1 and CDR2: SEHNR, FQNEAQ (reference sequence). There are 14 residues in the CDR3.

Only a few counts were recorded for this clone. This sequence joins TRBV29-1 and TRBJ2-3; D unclear. Germline lookup yields CDR1 SQVTM and CDR2 ANQGSEA. The CDR3 contains 12 residues. Trimming cost V 6 bases and J 2 bases, with 9 bases left between them. CDR3 protein: CSVTAFTDTQYF. CDR3 bases: TGCAGCGTAACAGCTTTCACAGATACGCAGTATTTT.

About this clone: The identical CDR3 is also encoded by other nucleotide sequences in the sample. The chain employs TRBV11-2 and TRBJ1-6, with D unclear. Germline CDR1 SGHAT, CDR2 FQNNGV. V lost 2 bases and J 2 bases, leaving 4 bases between the germline ends. The CDR3 consists of 14 residues. Here the CDR3 reads CASSLNTYNSPLHF. The CDR3 region has the DNA TGTGCCAGCAGCTTAAATACCTATAATTCACCCCTCCACTTT.

This clone was recorded a few times. The rearrangement links TRBV30 to TRBJ2-5; D remains unclear. The CDR3 contains 13 residues. Germline V gene data show CDR1 as GTSNPN and CDR2 as SVGIG (reference sequence). V lost 2 bases and J 1 base, leaving 8 bases between the germline ends. The CDR3 loop reads CAWSRVSQETQYF. CDR3 DNA: TGTGCCTGGAGTCGGGTCAGCCAAGAGACCCAGTACTTC.

This clone has a handful of counts. The CDR3 region is CASSSRTSGGRSTDTQYF. DNA for the CDR3: TGTGCCAGCAGCTCGAGAACTAGCGGGGGCCGTAGCACAGATACGCAGTATTTT. V and J are TRBV11-2 and TRBJ2-3, with TRBD2 matching over 11 bases. Trimming at V came to 4 bases and at J to 0 bases, leaving 9 bases not matched to a gene. This CDR3 region has 18 residues. CDR1 is SGHAT and CDR2 is FQNNGV in the germline V gene.

This sequence joins TRBV9 and TRBJ1-1; maybe TRBD1 (6 bases). V was cut by 0 bases and J by 4 bases, with 13 bases left in between. This CDR3 spans 15 amino acids. The germline V gene encodes CDR1 SGDLS and CDR2 YYNGEE. This CDR3 is CASSVDPGASTEAFF. In DNA, the CDR3 is TGTGCCAGCAGCGTAGATCCGGGGGCAAGCACTGAAGCTTTCTTT.

This chain uses TRBV9 with TRBJ2-7, with 11 nucleotides matching TRBD1. The CDR3 contains 16 residues. V lost 4 bases and J lost 6; bases outside the gene matches: 12. Per the germline V gene, CDR1 is SGDLS and CDR2 is YYNGEE. The CDR3, as DNA: TGTGCCAGCAGCCCGCGCTATAGGGACAGGGGGGCCGAGCAGTACTTC. This sequence encodes CASSPRYRDRGAEQYF.

The rearrangement uses TRBV20-1 and TRBJ2-3; D gene unclear. The V end lost 1 base, the J end lost 14 bases, and 10 bases lay between the germline ends. CDR3 size: 10 residues. Germline-derived CDR1 and CDR2 are DFQATT and SNEGSKA (reference sequence). CDR3 DNA sequence: TGCAGTGCTAGAGGTCCGGAATGGTATTTT. Amino acids: CSARGPEWYF.

This rearrangement joins TRBV7-2 to TRBJ2-7; 9 nucleotides align to TRBD2. V lost 7 bases, J lost 1 base, and 5 bases stayed unmatched. Germline CDR1 is SGHTA and CDR2 is FQGNSA. The CDR3 contains 14 residues. The CDR3 DNA reads TGTGCCAGCACGGAGCGGGGGGATTCCTACGAGCAGTACTTC. It translates to CASTERGDSYEQYF. The full variable domain, rest sourced from reference TRBV7-2 and TRBJ2-7, is GAGVSQSPSNKVTEKGKDVELRCDPISGHTALYWYRQSLGQGLEFLIYFQGNSAPDKSGLPSDRFSAERTGGSVSTLTIQRTQQEDSAVYLCASTERGDSYEQYFGPGTRLTVT.

This clone was counted between two and nine times. V usage is TRBV4-3 and J usage is TRBJ1-3; D unresolved. CDR1 and CDR2 (germline): LGHNA, YSLEER. The length of the CDR3 is 15 residues. The V end lost 3 bases, the J end lost 0 bases, and 9 bases lay between the germline ends. The CDR3 loop reads CASSQQPTSGNTIYF. CDR3 sequence (DNA): TGCGCCAGCAGCCAGCAGCCTACCTCTGGAAACACCATATATTTT.

This clone was seen more than once but under ten times. The chain has TRBV25-1 and TRBJ1-5, with D maybe TRBD1 (5 bases). Germline values: CDR1 MGHDK, CDR2 SYGVNS. The V end lost 1 base, the J end lost 4 bases, and 11 bases lay between the germline ends. CDR3 length equals 15 residues. The CDR3, as DNA: TGTGCCAGCAGTGAATCGGGGGGTTCGAATCAGCCCCAGCATTTT. This encodes CASSESGGSNQPQHF.

This clone was observed a handful of times. The gene calls are TRBV7-9 and TRBJ2-4; D remains ambiguous. V was shortened by 4 bases and J by 0 bases, with 13 bases between the two germline ends. Germline V CDR1 and CDR2: SEHNR, FQNEAQ (reference sequence). The CDR3 is 16 residues long. CDR3 in DNA: TGTGCCAGCAGCTCTCTACCGAGTCTAGCCAAAAACATTCAGTACTTC. This gives the protein CASSSLPSLAKNIQYF.

The V call is TRBV18, the J call TRBJ2-7; 9 nucleotides align to TRBD2. CDR1 and CDR2 from the germline V gene are KGHSH and LQKENI. This CDR3 is 14 amino acids long. V lost 0 bases to trimming and J lost 4 bases; unmatched junction nucleotides: 1. The CDR3 loop is CASSPPGLAYEQYF. The CDR3 nucleotides read TGTGCCAGCTCACCACCGGGACTAGCTTACGAGCAGTACTTC.